Following are 27 T cell receptor beta chains from one sample sequenced in a study of blood T cells in healthy people across ages (dated by TCRdb to 2014 to 2015). The library was built by means of 5' RACE. Sequencing took place on an Illumina HiSeq 2500. A second PCR of roughly 6 to 11 cycles was run with a J-beta primer mix and a sample-barcoded 5' primer. TCRdb's own reprocessing of the public reads used fastp at Q25 and MiXCR and kept productive beta chains. Each entry merges the rows of one CDR3 protein and shows their most common DNA and genes. Across this sample there are about 1.8 million distinct CDR3 sequences, with roughly 49% seen only once. Clones ranked in the top ten supply 2% to 2.5% of the sample. Sequenced: blood. Receptors originate from a woman aged 40 to 50 in good health.

The chain uses TRBV3-1 and TRBJ2-3; D not certain. CDR1 is LGHDT and CDR2 is YNNKEL in the germline V gene (reference sequence). This CDR3 has 13 residues. Trimming pared 0 bases from V and 9 bases from J, leaving 10 bases between. The CDR3 nucleotides read TGTGCCAGCAGCCAAGATTCCCCGGGCACGCAGTATTTT. This sequence encodes CASSQDSPGTQYF.

A few counts support this clonotype. The chain is built from TRBV7-2 and TRBJ2-1; no clear D gene. Germline CDR1 SGHTA, CDR2 FQGNSA. The CDR3 runs 12 residues. V was trimmed by 1 base and J by 9 bases, leaving 7 bases between them. CDR3 nucleotide sequence: TGTGCCAGCAGCTTAGAGTCATTTGAGCAGTTCTTC. Its translation is CASSLESFEQFF.

The rearrangement links TRBV5-6 to TRBJ1-2; TRBD1 aligns across 7 bases. CDR3 length: 14 amino acids. Looked up from germline, CDR1 is SGHDT and CDR2 is YYEEEE. With 0 bases clipped from V and 8 bases from J, the junction kept 7 bases outside the gene matches. DNA for the CDR3: TGTGCCAGCAGCTTGGGCAGAGGGACAGTGGGCTACACCTTC. Its protein product is CASSLGRGTVGYTF.

The V call is TRBV3-1, the J call TRBJ2-4; D perhaps matches TRBD1 (5 bases). The DNA end lines up better with TRBJ2-7; the J call may be wrong. Germline CDR1 and CDR2: LGHDT and YNNKEL (reference sequence). The CDR3 runs to 15 residues. The CDR3 sequence: CASSQAGDRTYEQYF. The DNA for the CDR3 is TGTGCCAGCAGCCAGGCTGGCGACAGAACCTACGAGCAGTACTTC.

The V call is TRBV27, the J call TRBJ1-2; 7 bases align to TRBD1. There are 15 residues in the CDR3. Germline V gene lookup returns CDR1 MNHEY and CDR2 SMNVEV (reference sequence). The J segment lost 8 bases and the V segment lost 5 bases, leaving 14 bases of the junction unmatched. The DNA for the CDR3 is TGTGCCAGCAGTGTCACAGGGGCTTATGAGAACGGCTACACCTTC. This codes for CASSVTGAYENGYTF.

The chain joins TRBV10-3 to TRBJ2-2; the D gene is possibly TRBD2 (5 bases). The CDR3 extends over 15 amino acids. Deletions cut 7 bases from V and 2 bases from J, with 14 bases between. The germline V gene encodes CDR1 ENHRY and CDR2 SYGVKD. The CDR3 loop reads CAIKGGQINTGELFF. The DNA of the CDR3 is TGTGCCATCAAGGGCGGGCAGATAAACACCGGGGAGCTGTTTTTT.

CDR3 nucleotides: TGTGCCAGCAGTTACTCGAGGGACAGTAGCACAGATACGCAGTATTTT. Translating gives CASSYSRDSSTDTQYF. This chain links TRBV6-6 with TRBJ2-3; TRBD1 matches 7 bases. Germline V gives CDR1 MNHNY, CDR2 SVGAGI (reference sequence). The ends lost 0 bases at V and 0 bases at J; junction bases unmatched: 3. The CDR3 has 16 amino acids.

The V call is TRBV11-2, the J call TRBJ2-5, with TRBD2 matching 11 bases. This CDR3 has 16 residues. The germline gives CDR1 SGHAT, CDR2 FQNNGV. The ends lost 4 bases at V and 1 base at J; junction bases unmatched: 5. The CDR3 is CASSSGTSGLQETQYF. For the CDR3, the DNA is TGTGCCAGCAGCTCCGGGACTAGCGGCCTCCAAGAGACCCAGTACTTC.

V gene TRBV20-1 combines with J gene TRBJ1-5; D call uncertain. V was clipped by 7 bases and J by 1 base, with 11 bases between them. Germline lookup yields CDR1 DFQATT and CDR2 SNEGSKA (reference sequence). There are 13 residues in the CDR3. CDR3 in amino acids: CSGKGYSNQPQHF. The DNA for the CDR3 is TGCAGTGGTAAAGGTTACAGCAATCAGCCCCAGCATTTT.

The rearrangement links TRBV6-5 to TRBJ2-1; D gene unclear. This CDR3 is built from 14 residues. Trimming removed 0 bases from V and 9 bases from J, with 12 bases in between. Germline V lookup: CDR1 MNHEY, CDR2 SVGAGI. The CDR3 sequence: CASSYSKPGSEQFF. CDR3 bases: TGTGCCAGCAGTTACTCGAAGCCTGGAAGTGAGCAGTTCTTC.

The chain uses TRBV27 and TRBJ1-5; TRBD1 aligns across 9 bases. The trim removed 2 bases at V and 5 bases at J, leaving 4 bases unmatched. This CDR3 is built from 15 residues. CDR1 and CDR2 from the germline V gene are MNHEY and SMNVEV (reference sequence). The CDR3 nucleotides read TGTGCCAGCAGTTTAATCGGGACAGGGCATCAGCCCCAGCATTTT. Protein: CASSLIGTGHQPQHF.

This clonotype has a handful of counts. This sequence joins TRBV20-1 and TRBJ1-2; the D gene is possibly TRBD1 (5 bases). With 0 bases removed from V and 2 bases from J, the gap between germline ends came to 7 bases. CDR3 length: 13 amino acids. Germline loops: CDR1 DFQATT, CDR2 SNEGSKA (reference sequence). The CDR3 bases are TGCAGTGCTAGAGATGGACACAACTATGGCTACACCTTC. Its protein is CSARDGHNYGYTF.

The gene calls are TRBV6-6 and TRBJ1-1, with D tentatively TRBD1 (5 bases). The CDR3 extends over 14 amino acids. V lost 4 bases and J lost 3, with 12 bases in between. In germline, CDR1 is MNHNY, CDR2 SVGAGI (reference sequence). This CDR3 is CASSWGGKDTEAFF. CDR3 DNA sequence: TGTGCCAGCAGTTGGGGGGGGAAGGACACTGAAGCTTTCTTT.

The CDR3: CASSPGRDRAAFF. CDR3 DNA: TGTGCCAGCAGTCCTGGCCGAGACAGAGCGGCGTTCTTC. V and J are TRBV7-3 and TRBJ2-1; D is perhaps TRBD1 or TRBD2 (5 bases each). The CDR3 covers 13 residues. Germline CDR1 SGHTA, CDR2 FQGTGA. The V end was cut by 6 bases, the J end by 15 bases, with 21 bases between.

The chain recombines TRBV4-2 with TRBJ1-1; no clear D. V shed 4 bases and J shed 8 bases, with 11 bases lying between them. CDR1 is LGHNA and CDR2 is YNFKEQ in the germline V gene. The CDR3 runs 12 residues. Written as DNA, the CDR3 is TGTGCCAGCAGCCTGGGCGGGGAGGAAGCTTTCTTT. It is translated as CASSLGGEEAFF.

The V gene is TRBV12-3 or TRBV12-4, the J gene TRBJ1-2, with D possibly matching TRBD1 (6 bases). This CDR3 is 13 amino acids long. The V end was cut by 4 bases, the J end by 3 bases, with 9 bases between. The CDR3 is CASSSGVYYGYTF. Here the CDR3 DNA reads TGTGCCAGCAGTTCAGGGGTTTACTATGGCTACACCTTC.

The chain recombines TRBV10-3 with TRBJ2-3; D is perhaps TRBD1 (5 bases). The ends were cut back, 6 bases at V and 2 bases at J, with 6 bases in the middle. Germline loops: CDR1 ENHRY, CDR2 SYGVKD. The CDR3 extends over 12 amino acids. This chain's CDR3 is CAISRATDTQYF. The CDR3 DNA is TGTGCCATCAGCAGGGCCACAGATACGCAGTATTTT.

The rearrangement links TRBV4-2 to TRBJ2-1, with 7 bases fitting TRBD1. The length of the CDR3 is 15 residues. After removal of 2 bases from V and 3 bases from J, the junction contained 4 bases not matched to a gene. Germline values: CDR1 LGHNA, CDR2 YNFKEQ. CDR3 sequence reads: CASSQLGTVYNEQFF. DNA for the CDR3: TGTGCCAGCAGCCAACTTGGGACAGTCTACAATGAGCAGTTCTTC.

This clonotype has just one count. CDR3 nucleotide sequence: TGTGCCAGCAGCTTAGGGTTGTGGGGGACCCAGTACTTC. Amino acid sequence: CASSLGLWGTQYF. The genes are TRBV7-2 and TRBJ2-5; D not certain. V lost 1 base and J 7 bases, leaving 10 bases between the germline ends. CDR3 size: 13 residues. The germline CDR1 and CDR2 sequences are SGHTA and FQGNSA.

This chain joins TRBV11-1 and TRBJ1-2, with D perhaps TRBD1 (5 bases). CDR1 is SGHAT and CDR2 is FQDESV in the germline V gene (reference sequence). The length of the CDR3 is 13 residues. V shed 5 bases and J shed 8 bases, with 15 bases lying between them. In nucleotides, the CDR3 is TGTGCCAGCAGCCTCCGGGAACGGGACGGCTACACCTTC. Residues: CASSLRERDGYTF.

V gene TRBV7-2 combines with J gene TRBJ2-1; 11 positions match TRBD1. J was trimmed by 5 bases and V by 0 bases; bases with no gene match: 6. The CDR3 contains 17 residues. Germline CDR1 is SGHTA and CDR2 is FQGNSA. The CDR3 sequence: CASSLAPGQGANNEQFF. Here the CDR3 DNA reads TGTGCCAGCAGCTTAGCCCCCGGACAGGGGGCAAACAATGAGCAGTTCTTC.

The V call is TRBV2, the J call TRBJ2-7; 10 bases are a match to TRBD2. Germline CDR1 is SNHLY and CDR2 is FYNNEI. The CDR3 is 12 amino acids. J gave up 12 bases and V 8 bases, and 10 bases lay outside the gene matches. The CDR3, as DNA: TGTGCCAGCCCTAGCGGGGGCGGGTCCGTGTACTTC. Translating gives CASPSGGGSVYF.

The rearrangement uses TRBV6-5 and TRBJ2-1; a weak D match, TRBD2 (6 bases). The CDR3 loop spans 13 amino acids. Trimming cost V 5 bases and J 6 bases, with 11 bases left between them. Germline V gene sequence: CDR1 MNHEY, CDR2 SVGAGI. CDR3 DNA: TGTGCCAGCAGTGCCGCGGGGCCCAATGAGCAGTTCTTC. It encodes CASSAAGPNEQFF.

This clonotype was found a few times. The J gene is TRBJ2-5, the V gene TRBV13; D might be TRBD1 or TRBD2, each matching 5 bases. Trimming removed 5 bases at V and 8 bases at J, with 18 bases between. CDR3 length equals 14 residues. Germline V CDR1 and CDR2: PRHDT, FYEKMQ (reference sequence). CDR3: CASSPGTVIETQYF. As DNA, the CDR3 is TGTGCCAGCAGCCCCGGGACCGTAATAGAAACCCAGTACTTC.

The rearrangement links TRBV7-2 to TRBJ2-7, with D possibly TRBD1 on 6 matching bases. The V gene's germline CDR1 is SGHTA and CDR2 FQGNSA. Trimming cost V 6 bases and J 0 bases, with 15 bases left between them. This CDR3 contains 15 residues. The CDR3 protein is CASSLWGTTSYEQYF. As DNA, the CDR3 is TGTGCCAGCAGTTTATGGGGGACAACCTCCTACGAGCAGTACTTC.

This sequence joins TRBV7-2 and TRBJ2-1; D is tentatively TRBD1 or TRBD2 (6 bases each). The CDR3 length is 15 residues. Germline V gene data show CDR1 as SGHTA and CDR2 as FQGNSA. The V gene lost 6 bases and the J gene lost 4 bases, with 16 bases spanning the gap. In DNA, the CDR3 is TGTGCCAGCAGGGGGGGACGGGGGCTTTACAATGAGCAGTTCTTC. This encodes CASRGGRGLYNEQFF.

This sequence joins TRBV27 and TRBJ1-2; D perhaps matches TRBD1 (5 bases). The CDR3 spans 17 residues. Per the germline V gene, CDR1 is MNHEY and CDR2 is SMNVEV (reference sequence). The V gene lost 6 bases and the J gene lost 2 bases, with 22 bases spanning the gap. CDR3 DNA: TGTGCCAGCAGGCCCCTTCCGACAGACGCGGGGAACTATGGCTACACCTTC. This gives the protein CASRPLPTDAGNYGYTF.